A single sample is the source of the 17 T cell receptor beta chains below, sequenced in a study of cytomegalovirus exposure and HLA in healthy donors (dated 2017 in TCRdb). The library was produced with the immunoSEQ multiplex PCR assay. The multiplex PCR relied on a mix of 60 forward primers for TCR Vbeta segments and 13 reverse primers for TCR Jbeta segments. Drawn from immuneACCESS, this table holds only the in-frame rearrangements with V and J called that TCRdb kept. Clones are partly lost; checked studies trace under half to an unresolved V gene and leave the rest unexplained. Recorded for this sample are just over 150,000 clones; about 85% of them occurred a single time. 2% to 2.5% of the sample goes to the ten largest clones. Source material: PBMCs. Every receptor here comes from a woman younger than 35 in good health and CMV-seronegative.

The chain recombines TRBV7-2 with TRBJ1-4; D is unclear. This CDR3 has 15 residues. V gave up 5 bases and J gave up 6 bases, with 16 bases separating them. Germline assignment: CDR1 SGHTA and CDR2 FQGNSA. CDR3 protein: CASSPRGGFDEKLFF. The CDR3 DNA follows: TGTGCCAGCAGCCCTAGAGGAGGTTTTGATGAAAAACTGTTTTTT. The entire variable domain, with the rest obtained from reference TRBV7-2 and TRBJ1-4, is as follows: GAGVSQSPSNKVTEKGKDVELRCDPISGHTALYWYRQSLGQGLEFLIYFQGNSAPDKSGLPSDRFSAERTGGSVSTLTIQRTQQEDSAVYLCASSPRGGFDEKLFFGSGTQLSVL.

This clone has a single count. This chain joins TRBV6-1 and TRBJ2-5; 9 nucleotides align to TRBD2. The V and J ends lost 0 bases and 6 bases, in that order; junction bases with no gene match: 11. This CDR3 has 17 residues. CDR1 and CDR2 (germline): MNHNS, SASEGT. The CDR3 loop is CASSEAGGGGALQTQYF. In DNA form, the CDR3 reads TGTGCCAGCAGTGAAGCGGGGGGCGGGGGGGCCCTTCAGACCCAGTACTTC.

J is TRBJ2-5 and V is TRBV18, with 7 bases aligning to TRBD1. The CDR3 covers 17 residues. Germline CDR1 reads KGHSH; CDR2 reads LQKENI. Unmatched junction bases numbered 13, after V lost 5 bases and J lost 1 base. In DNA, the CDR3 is TGTGCCAGCTCAAAGCGACCTCCAGGGGGAATCCAAGAGACCCAGTACTTC. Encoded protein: CASSKRPPGGIQETQYF.

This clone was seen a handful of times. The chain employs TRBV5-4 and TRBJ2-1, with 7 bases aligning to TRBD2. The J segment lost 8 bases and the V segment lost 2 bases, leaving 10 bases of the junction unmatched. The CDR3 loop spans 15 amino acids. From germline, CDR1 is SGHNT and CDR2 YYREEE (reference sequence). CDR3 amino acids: CASSLGAASGDEQFF. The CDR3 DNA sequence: TGTGCCAGCAGCTTAGGAGCGGCCAGCGGGGATGAGCAGTTCTTC.

CDR3 nucleotides: TGTGCCAGCAGCCGGGGGGATGAGACCCAGTACTTC. It yields the protein CASSRGDETQYF. The chain couples TRBV11-2 to TRBJ2-5; 7 nucleotides line up with TRBD2. Germline V lookup: CDR1 SGHAT, CDR2 FQNNGV. The CDR3 is made up of 12 amino acids. V was pared by 5 bases and J by 5 bases, with 2 bases of the junction left unmatched.

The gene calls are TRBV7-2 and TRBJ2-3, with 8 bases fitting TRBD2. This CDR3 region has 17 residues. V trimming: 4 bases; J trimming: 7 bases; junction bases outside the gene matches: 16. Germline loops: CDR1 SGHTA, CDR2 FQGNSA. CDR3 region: CASSYYPGVAGTNTQYF. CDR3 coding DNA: TGTGCCAGCAGCTATTACCCCGGGGTAGCGGGAACGAATACGCAGTATTTT.

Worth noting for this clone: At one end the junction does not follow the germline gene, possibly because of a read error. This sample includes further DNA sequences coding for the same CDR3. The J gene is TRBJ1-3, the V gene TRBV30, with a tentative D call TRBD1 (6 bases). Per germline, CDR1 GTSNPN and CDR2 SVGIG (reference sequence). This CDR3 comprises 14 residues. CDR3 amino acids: CASAQGFSGNTIYF. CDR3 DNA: TGCGCCTCGGCCCAGGGGTTCTCTGGAAACACCATATATTTT.

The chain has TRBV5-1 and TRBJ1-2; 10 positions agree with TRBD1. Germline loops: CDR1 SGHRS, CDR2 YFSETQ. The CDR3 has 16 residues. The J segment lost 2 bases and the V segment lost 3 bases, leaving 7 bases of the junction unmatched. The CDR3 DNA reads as TGCGCCAGCAGCTATGAACCGGGACAGGGGAACTATGGCTACACCTTC. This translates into CASSYEPGQGNYGYTF.

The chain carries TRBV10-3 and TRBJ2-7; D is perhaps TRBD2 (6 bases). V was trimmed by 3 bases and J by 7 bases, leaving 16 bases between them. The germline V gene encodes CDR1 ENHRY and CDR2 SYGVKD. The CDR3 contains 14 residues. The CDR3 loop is CAISEGRGGGEQYF. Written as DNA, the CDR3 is TGTGCCATCAGTGAAGGGCGGGGCGGAGGTGAGCAGTACTTC.

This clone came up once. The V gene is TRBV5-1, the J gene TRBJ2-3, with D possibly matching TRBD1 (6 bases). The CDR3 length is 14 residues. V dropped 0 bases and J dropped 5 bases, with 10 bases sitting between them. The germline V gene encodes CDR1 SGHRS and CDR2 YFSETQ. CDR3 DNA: TGCGCCAGCAGCTTGGGACAGGTAGGAGATACGCAGTATTTT. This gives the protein CASSLGQVGDTQYF.

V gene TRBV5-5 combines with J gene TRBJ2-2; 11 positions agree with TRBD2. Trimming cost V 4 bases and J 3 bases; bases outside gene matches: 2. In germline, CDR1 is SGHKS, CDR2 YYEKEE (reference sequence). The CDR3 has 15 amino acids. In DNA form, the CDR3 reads TGTGCCAGCAGCCTACTAGCGGGGGACACCGGGGAGCTGTTTTTT. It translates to CASSLLAGDTGELFF.

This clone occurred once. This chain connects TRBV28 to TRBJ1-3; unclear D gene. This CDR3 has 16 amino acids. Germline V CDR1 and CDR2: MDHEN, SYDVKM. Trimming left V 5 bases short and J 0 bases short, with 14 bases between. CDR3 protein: CASSPGSSSSGNTIYF. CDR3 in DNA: TGTGCCAGCAGTCCCGGGTCCTCTAGCTCTGGAAACACCATATATTTT.

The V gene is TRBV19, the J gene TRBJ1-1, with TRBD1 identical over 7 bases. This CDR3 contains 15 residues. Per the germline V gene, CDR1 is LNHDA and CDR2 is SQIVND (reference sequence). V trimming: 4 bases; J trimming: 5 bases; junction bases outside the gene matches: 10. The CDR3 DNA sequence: TGTGCCAGTAGTACCCGACAGGGCCGAAGTACTGAAGCTTTCTTT. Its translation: CASSTRQGRSTEAFF. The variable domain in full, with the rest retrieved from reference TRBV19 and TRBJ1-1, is DGGITQSPKYLFRKEGQNVTLSCEQNLNHDAMYWYRQDPGQGLRLIYYSQIVNDFQKGDIAEGYSVSREKKESFPLTVTSAQKNPTAFYLCASSTRQGRSTEAFFGQGTRLTVV.

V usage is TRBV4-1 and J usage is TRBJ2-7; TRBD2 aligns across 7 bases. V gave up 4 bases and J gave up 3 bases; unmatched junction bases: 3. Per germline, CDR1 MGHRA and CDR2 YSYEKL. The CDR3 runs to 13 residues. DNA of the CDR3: TGCGCCAGCAGCCGCGGGAGTTACTACGAGCAGTACTTC. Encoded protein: CASSRGSYYEQYF.

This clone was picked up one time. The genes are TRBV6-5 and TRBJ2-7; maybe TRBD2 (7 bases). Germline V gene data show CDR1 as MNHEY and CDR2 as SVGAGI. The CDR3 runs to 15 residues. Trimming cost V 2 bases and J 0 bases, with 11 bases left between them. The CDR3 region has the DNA TGTGCCAGCAGTTACGAAGGGGGGGACTCCTACGAGCAGTACTTC. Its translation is CASSYEGGDSYEQYF.

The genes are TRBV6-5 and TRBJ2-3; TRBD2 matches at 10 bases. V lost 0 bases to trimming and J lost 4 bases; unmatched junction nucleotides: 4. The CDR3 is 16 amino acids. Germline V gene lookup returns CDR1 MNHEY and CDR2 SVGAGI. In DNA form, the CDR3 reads TGTGCCAGCAGTTACTCGCAGCGGGGGGGCGCAGATACGCAGTATTTT. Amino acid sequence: CASSYSQRGGADTQYF.

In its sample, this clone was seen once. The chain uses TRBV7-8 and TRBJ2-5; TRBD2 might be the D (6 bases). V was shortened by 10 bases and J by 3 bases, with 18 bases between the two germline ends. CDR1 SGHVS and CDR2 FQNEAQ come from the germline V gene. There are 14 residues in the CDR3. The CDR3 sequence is CATAGLAAEETQYF. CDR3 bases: TGTGCCACCGCGGGGCTAGCCGCCGAAGAGACCCAGTACTTC.